One TCR beta chain is described in this entry. There are 13 residues in the CDR3. Germline V CDR1 and CDR2: SGHRS, YFSETQ. With V trimmed by 3 bases and J by 8 bases, 5 bases remained unmatched. Sequenced by immunoSEQ multiplex PCR; TCRdb stores in-frame clones only, minus some. The sample lists around 110,000 clones; 84% were seen once. The entry originates in a study of blood T cell repertoires in COVID-19. About the study: Samples representing acute and convalescent COVID-19 were sourced from the United States, Italy and Spain.

The sequenced sample consisted of peripheral blood. This TCR was sampled from a woman aged 55-70 years with acute or convalescent COVID-19. This chain connects TRBV5-1 to TRBJ1-2; 9 nucleotides align to TRBD1. Here the CDR3 DNA reads TGCGCCAGCAGCTGGGACAGGGCTAACGGCTACACCTTC. Residues: CASSWDRANGYTF. The entire variable domain, with the rest obtained from reference TRBV5-1 and TRBJ1-2, is as follows: KAGVTQTPRYLIKTRGQQVTLSCSPISGHRSVSWYQQTPGQGLQFLFEYFSETQRNKGNFPGRFSGRQFSNSRSEMNVSTLELGDSALYLCASSWDRANGYTFGSGTRLTVV.